The 27 T cell receptor beta chains reported below all come from one sample, sequenced in a study of cytomegalovirus exposure and HLA in healthy donors. The PCR employed 60 Vbeta primers together with 13 Jbeta primers. Sequencing used immunoSEQ multiplex PCR; TCRdb keeps in-frame clones, though not all of them. This repertoire shows approximately 160,000 clones, roughly 84% found once; its top ten account for around 0.41%. The specimen sequenced was PBMCs. These receptors were collected from a boy between 2 and 10 years old in good health and CMV-seronegative.

This clone was counted only a few times. The CDR3 sequence is CASSYTGTGGETQYF. CDR3 DNA: TGTGCCAGCAGTTACACCGGGACAGGGGGAGAGACCCAGTACTTC. The chain couples TRBV6-5 to TRBJ2-5; 11 nucleotides line up with TRBD1. There are 15 residues in the CDR3. In germline, CDR1 is MNHEY, CDR2 SVGAGI. V shed 2 bases, J shed 4 bases, and the junction held 3 bases outside the gene matches.

The CDR3 nucleotides read TGCAGCGTTGAAGTGGAACCGGAGGAGAGGACTAGCGGGAGTGATACGCAGTATTTT. Its protein product is CSVEVEPEERTSGSDTQYF. The chain couples TRBV29-1 to TRBJ2-3; 13 bases agree with TRBD2. Germline V gene data show CDR1 as SQVTM and CDR2 as ANQGSEA. This CDR3 is 19 amino acids long. Losses at the gene ends were 1 base for V and 6 bases for J; bases not matched to a gene: 16.

J is TRBJ1-2 and V is TRBV14; a possible D gene is TRBD1 (5 bases). Trimming removed 1 base at V and 1 base at J, with 10 bases between. This CDR3 spans 15 amino acids. Germline lookup yields CDR1 SGHDN and CDR2 FVKESK. The CDR3 region is CASSQGQPFNYGYTF. Here the CDR3 DNA reads TGTGCCAGCAGCCAAGGACAGCCCTTTAACTATGGCTACACCTTC.

The chain carries TRBV7-2 and TRBJ2-1; D is possibly TRBD2 (6 bases). The CDR3 runs to 15 residues. Trimming pared 1 base from V and 3 bases from J, leaving 10 bases between. From germline, CDR1 is SGHTA and CDR2 FQGNSA. This CDR3 is CASSLVRGGYNEQFF. CDR3 DNA sequence: TGTGCCAGCAGCTTAGTTCGGGGAGGCTACAATGAGCAGTTCTTC.

This chain joins TRBV7-2 and TRBJ1-5; 8 bases match TRBD1. The CDR3 extends over 14 amino acids. Germline lookup yields CDR1 SGHTA and CDR2 FQGNSA. V lost 6 bases, J lost 2 bases, and 3 bases stayed unmatched. The DNA of the CDR3 is TGTGCCAGCAGTGACAGGGGTGGCAATCAGCCCCAGCATTTT. Translated: CASSDRGGNQPQHF. Looking up the rest from reference TRBV7-2 and TRBJ1-5 gives the full variable domain: GAGVSQSPSNKVTEKGKDVELRCDPISGHTALYWYRQSLGQGLEFLIYFQGNSAPDKSGLPSDRFSAERTGGSVSTLTIQRTQQEDSAVYLCASSDRGGNQPQHFGDGTRLSIL.

The chain uses TRBV2 and TRBJ1-2; D not certain. V lost 2 bases and J lost 7, with 14 bases in between. This CDR3 spans 14 amino acids. The germline gives CDR1 SNHLY, CDR2 FYNNEI. The CDR3 DNA follows: TGTGCCAGCAGTGAATTCACCGGGAGAGCTGGCTACACCTTC. It translates to CASSEFTGRAGYTF.

The gene calls are TRBV2 and TRBJ2-2; 7 bases line up with TRBD2. From germline, CDR1 is SNHLY and CDR2 FYNNEI. The CDR3 contains 16 residues. Trimming removed 3 bases from V and 0 bases from J; junction bases left unmatched: 4. This CDR3 reads CASSEEGGTNTGELFF. For the CDR3, the DNA is TGTGCCAGCAGTGAGGAGGGAGGGACGAACACCGGGGAGCTGTTTTTT.

V and J are TRBV2 and TRBJ1-3; D is undetermined. This CDR3 is 15 amino acids long. Deletions cut 1 base from V and 0 bases from J, with 7 bases between. Germline CDR1 is SNHLY and CDR2 is FYNNEI. The CDR3 region is CASSEVRSSGNTIYF. The CDR3 nucleotides read TGTGCCAGCAGTGAAGTTAGGAGCTCTGGAAACACCATATATTTT. Full variable domain (remainder filled in from reference TRBV2 and TRBJ1-3): EPEVTQTPSHQVTQMGQEVILRCVPISNHLYFYWYRQILGQKVEFLVSFYNNEISEKSEIFDDQFSVERPDGSNFTLKIRSTKLEDSAMYFCASSEVRSSGNTIYFGEGSWLTVV.

V and J are TRBV6-5 and TRBJ1-2, with a possible D match to TRBD1 (5 bases). CDR3 length equals 12 residues. V gave up 3 bases and J gave up 8 bases, with 10 bases separating them. Per germline, CDR1 MNHEY and CDR2 SVGAGI. CDR3 sequence: CASSYWSGGYTF. In nucleotides, the CDR3 is TGTGCCAGCAGTTATTGGTCAGGGGGCTACACCTTC.

CDR3: CASSRDRDWSSPLHF. The CDR3 nucleotides are TGTGCCAGCAGTCGCGACAGGGATTGGAGTTCACCCCTCCACTTT. This rearrangement joins TRBV2 to TRBJ1-6; 7 bases align to TRBD1. V was pared by 5 bases and J by 9 bases, with 10 bases of the junction left unmatched. The germline V gene encodes CDR1 SNHLY and CDR2 FYNNEI. CDR3 size: 15 residues.

This clone has just a few counts. The CDR3 DNA sequence: TGTGCCAGCTCACCGGCGGCAGCAGACTCTGGAAACACCATATATTTT. This sequence encodes CASSPAAADSGNTIYF. The rearrangement links TRBV18 to TRBJ1-3; D not resolved. Per germline, CDR1 KGHSH and CDR2 LQKENI. This CDR3 comprises 16 residues. Trimming removed 3 bases at V and 0 bases at J, with 12 bases between.

This chain joins TRBV5-1 and TRBJ2-1; D ambiguous. Trimming took off 0 bases at V and 9 bases at J, with 10 bases between the two ends. Germline assignment: CDR1 SGHRS and CDR2 YFSETQ. CDR3 length equals 13 residues. The CDR3 nucleotides are TGCGCCAGCAGCTTGGGTAGAGGCGGTGAGCAGTTCTTC. Protein: CASSLGRGGEQFF. The variable domain in full, completed from reference TRBV5-1 and TRBJ2-1, reads KAGVTQTPRYLIKTRGQQVTLSCSPISGHRSVSWYQQTPGQGLQFLFEYFSETQRNKGNFPGRFSGRQFSNSRSEMNVSTLELGDSALYLCASSLGRGGEQFFGPGTRLTVL.

This chain connects TRBV7-2 to TRBJ2-1, with a possible D match to TRBD2 (6 bases). With 1 base removed from V and 14 bases from J, the gap between germline ends came to 15 bases. Germline V gene data show CDR1 as SGHTA and CDR2 as FQGNSA. This CDR3 region has 13 residues. The CDR3 region is CASSLVPGRVKFF. The CDR3, as DNA: TGTGCCAGCAGCTTAGTCCCCGGGAGAGTGAAGTTCTTC.

The chain recombines TRBV5-4 with TRBJ2-1, with a possible D match to TRBD2 (6 bases). CDR3 length equals 15 residues. V lost 0 bases, J lost 5 bases, and 12 bases lay in between. Germline-derived CDR1 and CDR2 are SGHNT and YYREEE (reference sequence). The CDR3 sequence: CASSLELALNNEQFF. CDR3 coding DNA: TGTGCCAGCAGCTTGGAACTAGCACTGAACAATGAGCAGTTCTTC. Together with reference TRBV5-4 and TRBJ2-1, the CDR3 gives the full variable domain: ETGVTQSPTHLIKTRGQQVTLRCSSQSGHNTVSWYQQALGQGPQFIFQYYREEENGRGNFPPRFSGLQFPNYSSELNVNALELDDSALYLCASSLELALNNEQFFGPGTRLTVL.

The chain employs TRBV7-2 and TRBJ2-7; 9 bases are shared with TRBD2. CDR1 and CDR2 (germline): SGHTA, FQGNSA. CDR3 length equals 16 residues. J was trimmed by 5 bases and V by 5 bases; bases with no gene match: 13. The CDR3 is CASSRSGSRPRDEQYF. DNA of the CDR3: TGTGCCAGCAGCCGTAGCGGGAGCAGGCCCCGCGACGAGCAGTACTTC.

CDR3 in DNA: TGTGCCAGTAGTACCCTAGCCTCCAATGAGCAGTTCTTC. This encodes CASSTLASNEQFF. This sequence joins TRBV19 and TRBJ2-1; D may be TRBD2 (5 bases). Deletions cut 4 bases from V and 6 bases from J, with 10 bases between. The CDR3 covers 13 residues. CDR1 and CDR2 from the germline V gene are LNHDA and SQIVND (reference sequence).

V is TRBV2 and J is TRBJ1-5, with 11 bases matching TRBD1. Germline loops: CDR1 SNHLY, CDR2 FYNNEI. V lost 6 bases and J lost 8; bases outside the gene matches: 6. This CDR3 has 14 amino acids. The CDR3 is CASRDRGLTEPQHF. In nucleotides, the CDR3 is TGTGCCAGCAGGGACAGGGGGCTAACGGAGCCCCAGCATTTT.

This rearrangement joins TRBV13 to TRBJ2-7; a possible D gene is TRBD1 (5 bases). V lost 8 bases and J lost 1, with 18 bases in between. Germline V gene data show CDR1 as PRHDT and CDR2 as FYEKMQ (reference sequence). The CDR3 spans 15 residues. The CDR3: CASRPILGASYEQYF. CDR3 coding DNA: TGTGCCAGCCGACCCATCTTAGGGGCATCCTACGAGCAGTACTTC.

J is TRBJ2-7 and V is TRBV6-6; TRBD2 is a possible D gene (6 bases). Germline CDR1 is MNHNY and CDR2 is SVGAGI (reference sequence). This CDR3 contains 12 residues. Trimming left V 2 bases short and J 6 bases short, with 8 bases between. This CDR3 is CASSYPGVEQYF. CDR3 DNA sequence: TGTGCCAGCAGTTACCCGGGGGTCGAGCAGTACTTC.

The genes are TRBV4-2 and TRBJ2-5, with 7 bases that match TRBD1. TRBJ2-7 explains the end of the DNA better; the J call may be wrong. Germline assignment: CDR1 LGHNA and CDR2 YNFKEQ. The CDR3 has 14 amino acids. The CDR3 loop reads CASSQDLQGYEQYF. In DNA form, the CDR3 reads TGTGCCAGCAGCCAAGATCTACAGGGGTACGAGCAGTACTTC.

J is TRBJ1-5 and V is TRBV19; D possibly corresponds to TRBD1 (6 bases). This CDR3 spans 16 amino acids. V dropped 0 bases and J dropped 4 bases, with 13 bases sitting between them. CDR1 is LNHDA and CDR2 is SQIVND in the germline V gene (reference sequence). CDR3: CASSIDSATGNQPQHF. CDR3 DNA sequence: TGTGCCAGTAGTATAGATTCGGCTACAGGGAATCAGCCCCAGCATTTT.

The genes are TRBV5-3 and TRBJ2-3, with 7 bases that match TRBD2. TRBV5-3 is an ORF, and what it does is uncertain. Unmatched junction bases numbered 10, after V lost 4 bases and J lost 2 bases. The CDR3 loop spans 16 amino acids. The CDR3 spells CARSPPRREHTDTQYF. In nucleotides, the CDR3 is TGTGCCAGAAGCCCCCCACGGCGGGAGCACACAGATACGCAGTATTTT.

The chain uses TRBV27 and TRBJ2-5, with 7 bases fitting TRBD2. The tail of the sequence fits TRBJ2-7 better, so the J call may be wrong. Germline CDR1 and CDR2: MNHEY and SMNVEV (reference sequence). CDR3 size: 18 residues. CDR3 loop: CASSFNGGSGTRSYEQYF. The CDR3 DNA follows: TGTGCCAGCAGTTTTAACGGGGGGTCCGGGACTCGGAGCTACGAGCAGTACTTC.

Only one count was recorded for this clone. The chain combines TRBV7-2 with TRBJ2-3; possible D gene TRBD2, 7 bases. The CDR3 extends over 17 amino acids. V was pared by 4 bases and J by 5 bases, with 22 bases between. Looked up from germline, CDR1 is SGHTA and CDR2 is FQGNSA. DNA for the CDR3: TGTGCCAGCAGCTCCGGACCCTTAGGGGGGGGTCAAGATACGCAGTATTTT. Amino acid sequence: CASSSGPLGGGQDTQYF.

CDR3: CASGRDSSYEQYF. The DNA of the CDR3 is TGTGCCAGCGGCCGGGACAGCTCCTACGAGCAGTACTTC. The V gene is TRBV6-5, the J gene TRBJ2-7, with 7 nucleotides matching TRBD1. This CDR3 has 13 residues. The germline V gene has CDR1 MNHEY and CDR2 SVGAGI. The V segment lost 8 bases and the J segment 0 bases; nucleotides outside the gene matches: 4.

V and J are TRBV4-1 and TRBJ2-2, with D unclear. V lost 9 bases and J 0 bases, leaving 8 bases between the germline ends. Germline CDR1 MGHRA, CDR2 YSYEKL. This CDR3 is 13 amino acids long. CDR3 DNA: TGCGCCAGTCGCCCAGCGAACACCGGGGAGCTGTTTTTT. This gives the protein CASRPANTGELFF.

Only a few counts were recorded for this clone. This chain links TRBV7-9 with TRBJ2-5; 9 positions match TRBD1. CDR1 is SEHNR, CDR2 FQNEAQ, per germline (reference sequence). The CDR3 spans 18 residues. The V gene end was trimmed by 1 base and the J gene end by 3 bases; junction bases not matched to a gene: 12. The CDR3 nucleotides are TGTGCCAGCAGCTTAGGACAGGGGGGCCGATACGAGGAAGAGACCCAGTACTTC. Its protein product is CASSLGQGGRYEEETQYF.